The entry that follows covers one T cell receptor (beta chain) sequence. Its antigen is currently unknown. This record belongs to a study of shared clonotypes between healthy human individuals. V lost 0 bases to trimming and J lost 6 bases; unmatched junction nucleotides: 3. CDR1 is MNHNS, CDR2 SASEGT, per germline. The CDR3 extends over 15 amino acids. Whole-study findings and limits: Represented genetic and exposure-history diversity was restricted by having few donors.

With unsorted samples, genomic DNA was obtained from about 90 million PBMCs. Tens of thousands of T cell genomes, or approximately 290 ng DNA, went into replicate PCRs of unsorted PBMC. Libraries were prepared by immunoSEQ multiplex PCR; TCRdb keeps only in-frame clonotypes and omits some of them. This sample carries about 470,000 clones, about four fifths of them seen once, and the ten largest clones take under 15%. The sample was PBMCs. The TCR was taken from a woman aged 35 to 49 in good health. Some clones in this sample may be carry-over from other donors' samples. J is TRBJ1-5 and V is TRBV6-1; 9 nucleotides line up with TRBD1. The CDR3 DNA sequence: TGTGCCAGCAGTGAAGCGGAACAGGGGGCTCAGCCCCAGCATTTT. It specifies CASSEAEQGAQPQHF.